These 28 T cell receptor beta chains share one sample of origin, sequenced in a study of blood T cells in healthy people across ages. A J-beta primer mix and a sample-barcoded 5' primer were used in a second PCR of roughly 7 to 12 cycles. TCRdb used MiXCR to reprocess the 5' RACE reads, holding one entry per CDR3 protein. The sample comprises 550,000 to 800,000 distinct CDR3 sequences, about 32% of which are singletons, and less than 20% rests with the top ten. Sequenced input: blood. These receptors were collected from an elderly woman in good health.

This clonotype was picked up a small number of times. The genes are TRBV11-2 and TRBJ2-1, with 12 bases matching TRBD2. Germline CDR1 is SGHAT and CDR2 is FQNNGV. The CDR3 has 18 residues. V lost 0 bases and J lost 5; bases outside the gene matches: 8. The CDR3 bases are TGTGCCAGCAGCTTAGATCTCGCTAGCGGGGGGGCCCACAATGAGCAGTTCTTC. Its translation is CASSLDLASGGAHNEQFF.

This sequence joins TRBV12-3 or TRBV12-4 and TRBJ1-3, with D perhaps matching TRBD1 (6 bases). V lost 6 bases and J 2 bases, leaving 20 bases between the germline ends. The CDR3 is 17 amino acids. The chain's CDR3 is CASRAGGGRSTGNTIYF. The CDR3 DNA reads TGTGCCAGCAGGGCCGGGGGGGGCAGGTCTACTGGAAACACCATATATTTT.

This clonotype was recorded many times. This chain uses TRBV7-2 with TRBJ2-5; no reliable D call. Trimming removed 6 bases at V and 4 bases at J, with 9 bases between. The germline CDR1 and CDR2 sequences are SGHTA and FQGNSA. This CDR3 has 12 residues. CDR3 sequence: CASRVRRETQYF. CDR3 coding DNA: TGTGCCAGCAGGGTCCGGAGAGAGACCCAGTACTTC.

This clonotype was seen ten or more times. V is TRBV9 and J is TRBJ2-5; unclear D gene. Germline loops: CDR1 SGDLS, CDR2 YYNGEE. V lost 2 bases and J 2 bases, leaving 10 bases between the germline ends. This CDR3 has 14 amino acids. The DNA of the CDR3 is TGTGCCAGCAGCGTTTCTGGGGTGCAAGAGACCCAGTACTTC. Translation: CASSVSGVQETQYF.

This clonotype came up many times. The chain employs TRBV7-8 and TRBJ2-1; perhaps TRBD1 as D (6 bases). V gave up 2 bases and J gave up 4 bases, with 21 bases separating them. From germline, CDR1 is SGHVS and CDR2 FQNEAQ. CDR3 length: 18 residues. This CDR3 reads CASSLLKANWGTYNEQFF. The CDR3 DNA sequence: TGTGCCAGCAGCTTATTGAAAGCTAATTGGGGGACATACAATGAGCAGTTCTTC.

This clonotype has a single count. This sequence joins TRBV7-2 and TRBJ1-4; no firm D call. The length of the CDR3 is 17 residues. Germline lookup yields CDR1 SGHTA and CDR2 FQGNSA. The germline V and J ends were trimmed by 5 bases and 8 bases, with 24 bases remaining between them. The CDR3 is CASSPRADRGSGEKLFF. The CDR3 coding sequence is TGTGCCAGCAGCCCGCGGGCTGATCGAGGGTCAGGCGAAAAACTGTTTTTT.

V usage is TRBV9 and J usage is TRBJ1-2, with D tentatively TRBD1 (5 bases). Per germline, CDR1 SGDLS and CDR2 YYNGEE. The CDR3 runs 15 residues. V lost 0 bases and J 6 bases, leaving 15 bases between the germline ends. The CDR3 region is CASSVAMAGNHGYTF. CDR3 sequence (DNA): TGTGCCAGCAGCGTAGCTATGGCAGGGAATCATGGCTACACCTTC.

At least ten counts were recorded for this clonotype. V and J are TRBV5-1 and TRBJ2-3; TRBD1 or TRBD2 may be the D gene (5 bases each). V was cut by 5 bases and J by 2 bases, with 12 bases left in between. Germline lookup yields CDR1 SGHRS and CDR2 YFSETQ. CDR3 length: 14 amino acids. The DNA for the CDR3 is TGCGCCAGCAGATTGTGGGGGATCACAGATACGCAGTATTTT. It translates to CASRLWGITDTQYF.

This clonotype was counted a few times. This may be a read error, as it is one base from a much larger clone. This chain joins TRBV3-1 and TRBJ2-5; 7 bases match TRBD1. TRBJ2-1 explains the end of the DNA better; the J call may be wrong. CDR3 length: 15 residues. Germline V lookup: CDR1 LGHDT, CDR2 YNNKEL (reference sequence). Here the CDR3 reads CASSQQTGQQETQFF. The CDR3 DNA reads as TGTGCCAGCAGCCAACAGACGGGACAGCAAGAGACCCAGTTCTTC.

This clonotype occurred many times. The chain is built from TRBV6-5 and TRBJ2-1; 7 bases are a match to TRBD2. J gave up 2 bases and V 8 bases, and 9 bases lay outside the gene matches. The CDR3 length is 15 residues. Germline assignment: CDR1 MNHEY and CDR2 SVGAGI. For the CDR3, the DNA is TGTGCCAGCTCGGACACCCGGGGGGCCTACAATGAGCAGTTCTTC. Protein: CASSDTRGAYNEQFF.

With respect to this clonotype: A junction end diverges from the germline sequence, so it may reflect a read error. The rearrangement joins TRBV20-1 to TRBJ2-6; the D gene is possibly TRBD1 (5 bases). The germline V gene encodes CDR1 DFQATT and CDR2 SNEGSKA (reference sequence). The CDR3 has 14 amino acids. DNA for the CDR3: TGCAGTGCCCCGCCCCAAACTGGGGCCAACGTCCAGACTTTC. Its translation is CSAPPQTGANVQTF.

This clonotype came up many times. This chain joins TRBV11-2 and TRBJ2-7; 13 bases map to TRBD2. CDR3 length equals 16 residues. CDR1 and CDR2 from the germline V gene are SGHAT and FQNNGV. V shed 5 bases, J shed 4 bases, and the junction held 8 bases outside the gene matches. CDR3 nucleotides: TGTGCCAGCAGCAAAACTAGCGGGGGGGCCTTTTACGAGCAGTACTTC. Protein: CASSKTSGGAFYEQYF.

Worth noting for this clonotype: It may be a read error: a sequence one base away is much more abundant. V and J are TRBV5-1 and TRBJ2-7, with a tentative D call TRBD2 (5 bases). V was pared by 4 bases and J by 2 bases, with 13 bases between. Germline V gene data show CDR1 as SGHRS and CDR2 as YFSETQ. This CDR3 has 14 amino acids. The CDR3 loop reads CASSRRPGTYEQYF. The DNA for the CDR3 is TGCGCCAGCAGCCGGAGACCCGGGACCTACGAGCAGTACTTC.

There are a few counts of this clonotype. A clone one base away is much larger, so this may be a read error. V is TRBV20-1 and J is TRBJ2-1, with no clear D. The CDR3 consists of 14 residues. Trimming took 5 bases from V and 7 from J, leaving 18 bases between them. CDR1 is DFQATT and CDR2 is SNEGSKA in the germline V gene (reference sequence). The CDR3 sequence is CSAYEITTTNEQFF. The DNA for the CDR3 is TGCAGTGCTTACGAAATTACAACTACGAATGAGCAGTTCTTC.

V gene TRBV6-5 combines with J gene TRBJ2-4; 9 bases align to TRBD1. Germline loops: CDR1 MNHEY, CDR2 SVGAGI. This CDR3 is 14 amino acids long. The junction had 6 bases not matched to a gene; V was cut back by 4 bases and J by 8 bases. DNA of the CDR3: TGTGCCAGCAGTTCTTGGACAGGGGCGGACATTCAGTACTTC. It codes for CASSSWTGADIQYF.

The table lists this clonotype with many counts. The CDR3 protein is CASSGLRVGPHHEQFF. The DNA for the CDR3 is TGTGCCAGCAGTGGCCTCAGGGTTGGCCCCCACCATGAGCAGTTCTTC. This rearrangement joins TRBV6-1 to TRBJ2-1; D perhaps matches TRBD1 (5 bases). Trimming left V 4 bases short and J 8 bases short, with 21 bases between. CDR1 is MNHNS, CDR2 SASEGT, per germline. The CDR3 is 16 amino acids.

A word on this clonotype: Compared with germline, one end of the junction differs, possibly owing to a read error. The gene calls are TRBV7-9 and TRBJ2-6; 11 bases are a match to TRBD2. The CDR3 length is 18 residues. Germline-derived CDR1 and CDR2 are SEHNR and FQNEAQ (reference sequence). CDR3 protein: CASSLAGLAVSGANVLTF. The CDR3 nucleotides read TGTGCCAGCAGCTTAGCGGGACTAGCGGTCTCTGGGGCCAACGTCCTAACTTTC. Complete variable domain (other parts from reference TRBV7-9 and TRBJ2-6): DTGVSQNPRHKITKRGQNVTFRCDPISEHNRLYWYRQTLGQGPEFLTYFQNEAQLEKSRLLSDRFSAERPKGSFSTLEIQRTEQGDSAMYLCASSLAGLAVSGANVLTFGAGSRLTVL.

The chain uses TRBV11-2 and TRBJ2-7; D gene ambiguous. The germline CDR1 and CDR2 sequences are SGHAT and FQNNGV. The CDR3 is 13 residues long. V was shortened by 6 bases and J by 4 bases, with 13 bases between the two germline ends. The CDR3 DNA reads as TGTGCCAGCAGTCGGCGGTGGGGATACGAGCAGTACTTC. Amino acid sequence: CASSRRWGYEQYF.

This clonotype has ten or more counts. The chain uses TRBV20-1 and TRBJ1-2; D is perhaps TRBD1 (5 bases). V lost 3 bases to trimming and J lost 5 bases, with 10 bases between them. Germline-derived CDR1 and CDR2 are DFQATT and SNEGSKA (reference sequence). The CDR3 is made up of 12 amino acids. CDR3 in DNA: TGCAGTGCTAGTCGGCAGGGATATGGCTACACCTTC. It translates to CSASRQGYGYTF.

V is TRBV28 and J is TRBJ1-1; D may be TRBD1 (5 bases). CDR1 and CDR2 (germline): MDHEN, SYDVKM. Trimming removed 8 bases at V and 1 base at J, with 17 bases between. The CDR3 spans 15 residues. The CDR3 loop reads CASRGPLGGNTEAFF. CDR3 coding DNA: TGTGCCAGCCGCGGACCACTGGGGGGGAACACTGAAGCTTTCTTT. The variable domain in full, with the rest retrieved from reference TRBV28 and TRBJ1-1, is DVKVTQSSRYLVKRTGEKVFLECVQDMDHENMFWYRQDPGLGLRLIYFSYDVKMKEKGDIPEGYSVSREKKERFSLILESASTNQTSMYLCASRGPLGGNTEAFFGQGTRLTVV.

This clonotype was counted at least ten times. J is TRBJ1-1 and V is TRBV10-3; D is ambiguous. The CDR3 is made up of 11 amino acids. The germline gives CDR1 ENHRY, CDR2 SYGVKD. V was cut by 6 bases and J by 7 bases, with 9 bases left in between. Here the CDR3 DNA reads TGTGCCATCAGGGAATTGGGTGAAGCTTTCTTT. It yields the protein CAIRELGEAFF.

The table lists this clonotype with many counts. The chain has TRBV20-1 and TRBJ1-2; D may be TRBD1 (5 bases). The CDR3 is 15 residues long. Germline CDR1 DFQATT, CDR2 SNEGSKA (reference sequence). The V end was cut by 6 bases, the J end by 2 bases, with 19 bases between. This CDR3 reads CSAPSWGNENYGYTF. The CDR3, as DNA: TGCAGTGCCCCCTCTTGGGGGAATGAGAACTATGGCTACACCTTC.

This clonotype was counted many times. The chain couples TRBV7-2 to TRBJ1-1; D gene unclear. The germline V gene has CDR1 SGHTA and CDR2 FQGNSA. The CDR3 runs to 13 residues. V lost 1 base and J 7 bases, leaving 10 bases between the germline ends. The CDR3 reads CASSLGTGLEAFF. The DNA for the CDR3 is TGTGCCAGCAGCTTAGGAACGGGCCTTGAAGCTTTCTTT.

This clonotype has more than one count but fewer than ten. The chain links TRBV20-1 to TRBJ1-3; D is undetermined. CDR3 length: 16 residues. V was cut by 0 bases and J by 2 bases, with 14 bases left in between. Looked up from germline, CDR1 is DFQATT and CDR2 is SNEGSKA (reference sequence). CDR3 DNA: TGCAGTGCTAGAGATCTGGCGGACCTGGCTGGAAACACCATATATTTT. It translates to CSARDLADLAGNTIYF.

At least ten counts were recorded for this clonotype. This chain joins TRBV6-2 or TRBV6-3 and TRBJ2-1; D may be TRBD1 or TRBD2 (6 bases each). Trimming left V 8 bases short and J 8 bases short, with 25 bases between. CDR1 is MNHEY, CDR2 SVGEGT, per germline. This CDR3 spans 16 amino acids. The CDR3 is CASSRGAGRLHDEQFF. The DNA for the CDR3 is TGTGCCAGCTCAAGGGGGGCAGGGCGCCTCCACGATGAGCAGTTCTTC.

This clonotype was observed many times. The V and J genes are TRBV18 and TRBJ2-5; 15 bases align to TRBD2. Trimming cost V 5 bases and J 3 bases; bases outside gene matches: 4. Germline loops: CDR1 KGHSH, CDR2 LQKENI. The length of the CDR3 is 16 residues. The DNA of the CDR3 is TGTGCCAGCTCATTCCGGACTAGCGGGGGGGAAGAGACCCAGTACTTC. This sequence encodes CASSFRTSGGEETQYF.

Ten or more counts support this clonotype. V and J are TRBV3-1 and TRBJ2-1; TRBD2 might be the D (5 bases). The CDR3 contains 17 residues. Trimming cost V 0 bases and J 2 bases, with 14 bases left between them. CDR1 and CDR2 (germline): LGHDT, YNNKEL (reference sequence). The CDR3 region has the DNA TGTGCCAGCAGCCAAGATAGAGGCGGGCGAACCTACAATGAGCAGTTCTTC. Translating gives CASSQDRGGRTYNEQFF.

For the CDR3, the DNA is TGTGCCAGCAGTTTTACAGGGTTCATGAACACTGAAGCTTTCTTT. It is translated as CASSFTGFMNTEAFF. The rearrangement uses TRBV12-3 or TRBV12-4 and TRBJ1-1; a possible D gene is TRBD1 (6 bases). The CDR3 is made up of 15 amino acids. V gave up 3 bases and J gave up 0 bases, with 11 bases separating them.